The source of this T cell receptor beta chain is a study of blood T cell repertoires in COVID-19. Losses at the gene ends were 1 base for V and 1 base for J; bases not matched to a gene: 3. The CDR3 consists of 16 residues. Per germline, CDR1 LGHNT and CDR2 FRNRAP. Some clones are missing from TCRdb's copy, which holds only in-frame ones; the method was immunoSEQ multiplex PCR. The data contain around 340,000 clones, around 86% of them seen just once; the ten biggest clones take up 4% to 5%. V usage is TRBV12-5 and J usage is TRBJ2-5, with 10 bases that match TRBD2. Material: PBMCs or T cells enriched from blood (not recorded which). This sequence originates from a woman in her thirties or forties with acute COVID-19. The CDR3: CASGLGTSGVQETQYF. For the CDR3, the DNA is TGTGCTAGTGGTTTGGGAACTAGCGGGGTCCAAGAGACCCAGTACTTC.